Shown below are 4 T cell receptor beta chains from a single sample sequenced in a study of tumor-infiltrating lymphocytes in oesophageal squamous cell carcinoma listed by TCRdb under 2016. Libraries were constructed by PCR. Sequencing instrument: Illumina HiSeq 2000. Using fastp at Q25 and MiXCR, TCRdb reprocessed the public reads and kept productive beta chains. CDR3 protein sequences are deduplicated, and each keeps its most common genes and DNA. Counted in this sample were 18,000 or so distinct CDR3 sequences; approximately 40% of them appeared once. The ten largest clonotypes hold 13% of the sample. Material for sequencing was normal esophageal tissue next to the tumor. The receptors stem from a male donor with esophageal squamous cell carcinoma.

A word on this clonotype: The junction differs from germline at one of its ends, possibly a read error. J is TRBJ2-3 and V is TRBV7-6; the D gene is possibly TRBD2 (5 bases). The tail of the sequence fits TRBJ2-1 better, so the J call may be wrong. The CDR3 has 13 amino acids. Germline V lookup: CDR1 SGHVS, CDR2 FNYEAQ. CDR3 in amino acids: CASSFPGKNEQFF. The DNA for the CDR3 is TGTGCTAGCAGCTTCCCCGGGAAAAATGAGCAGTTCTTC.

This chain uses TRBV28 with TRBJ2-3; 8 bases are shared with TRBD2. The tail of the sequence fits TRBJ2-7 better, so the J call may be wrong. CDR1 is MDHEN, CDR2 SYDVKM, per germline. This CDR3 spans 14 amino acids. The CDR3 nucleotides read TGTGCCAGCATCCTGACTAGCGCAACCTACGAGCAGTACTTC. It specifies CASILTSATYEQYF.

By sample fraction, this clonotype is large. The chain uses TRBV7-3 and TRBJ2-1, with 13 bases identical to TRBD2. This CDR3 has 15 residues. The V and J ends lost 4 bases and 15 bases, in that order; junction bases with no gene match: 12. Germline V gives CDR1 SGHTA, CDR2 FQGTGA. The CDR3 DNA reads as TGTGCCAGCAGCTCGACCACCGGACTAGCGGGAGTGATGTTCTTC. Encoded protein: CASSSTTGLAGVMFF.

This sequence joins TRBV7-3 and TRBJ2-6; D gene ambiguous. The germline gives CDR1 SGHTA, CDR2 FQGTGA. The CDR3 contains 15 residues. Trimming removed 1 base at V and 0 bases at J, with 4 bases between. The CDR3 sequence is CASSLMSSGANVLTF. CDR3 in DNA: TGTGCCAGCAGCTTAATGTCCTCTGGGGCCAACGTCCTGACTTTC. Filled out from reference TRBV7-3 and TRBJ2-6, the complete variable domain reads GAGVSQTPSNKVTEKGKYVELRCDPISGHTALYWYRQSLGQGPEFLIYFQGTGAADDSGLPNDRFFAVRPEGSVSTLKIQRTERGDSAVYLCASSLMSSGANVLTFGAGSRLTVL.